This TCR beta chain is drawn from a study of T cells in Graves' hyperthyroidism and ophthalmopathy. About the research overall: Once the initial diagnosis was made, peripheral blood was obtained before any treatment.

The TCR beta CDR3 regions underwent amplification using RNA transcripts as the source. In the first-round RT-PCR of the TCR CDR3, the HTBI primer set was used. One entry per CDR3 protein, called by TCRdb with MiXCR from the multiplex PCR reads. The sample has a few hundred thousand distinct CDR3 sequences; more than 12% are singletons. This CDR3 comprises 17 residues. V was clipped by 0 bases and J by 6 bases, with 21 bases between them. CDR1 DFQATT and CDR2 SNEGSKA come from the germline V gene (reference sequence). Material for sequencing was blood. The TCR sequence derives from a woman in her twenties or thirties with Graves' hyperthyroidism. The rearrangement links TRBV20-1 to TRBJ1-5, with D uncertain. The CDR3 nucleotides are TGCAGTGCTAGAGATTCTGGGCAGGTCCCCCTTCGTCAGCCCCAGCATTTT. Translation gives CSARDSGQVPLRQPQHF.